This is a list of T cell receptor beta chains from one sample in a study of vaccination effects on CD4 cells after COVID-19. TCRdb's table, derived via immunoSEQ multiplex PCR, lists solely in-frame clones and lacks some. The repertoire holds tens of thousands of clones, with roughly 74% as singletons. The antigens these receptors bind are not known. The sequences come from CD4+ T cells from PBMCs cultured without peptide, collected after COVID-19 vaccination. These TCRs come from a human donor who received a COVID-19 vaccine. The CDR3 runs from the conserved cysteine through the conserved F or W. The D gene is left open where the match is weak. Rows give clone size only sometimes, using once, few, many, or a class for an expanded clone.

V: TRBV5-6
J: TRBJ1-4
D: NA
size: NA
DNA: TGTGCCAGCAGCCCGACGGGGGCGAGTGAAAAACTGTTTTTT
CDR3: CASSPTGASEKLFF

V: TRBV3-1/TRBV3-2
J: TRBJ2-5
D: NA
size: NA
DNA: TGTGCCAGCAGCCAAGCCATCCGACAAGAGACCCAGTACTTC
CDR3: CASSQAIRQETQYF

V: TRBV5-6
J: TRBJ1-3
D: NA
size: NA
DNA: TGTGCCAGCAGCTTCGGGGACACTGGAAACACCATATATTTT
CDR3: CASSFGDTGNTIYF

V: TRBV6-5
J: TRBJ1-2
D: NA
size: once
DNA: TGTGCCAGCAGAACCAAACAGGGCATCGGCTATGGCTACACCTTC
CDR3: CASRTKQGIGYGYTF

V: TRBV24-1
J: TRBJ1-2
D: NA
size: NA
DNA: TGTGCCACCAGTGATTCAACAGCACCCTGGGAGGGCTACACCTTC
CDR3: CATSDSTAPWEGYTF

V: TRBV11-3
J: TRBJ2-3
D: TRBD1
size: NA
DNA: TGTGCCAGCGGACAGGGGGGCCTATCTGATACGCAGTATTTT
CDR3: CASGQGGLSDTQYF

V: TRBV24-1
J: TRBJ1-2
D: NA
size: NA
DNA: TGTGCCACCAGTGATTTGCAGGCACGAACACCCTATGGCTACACCTTC
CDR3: CATSDLQARTPYGYTF

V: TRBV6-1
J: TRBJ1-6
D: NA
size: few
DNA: TGTGCCAGCAGTGAAGACAGGGCCTCACCCCTCCACTTT
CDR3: CASSEDRASPLHF

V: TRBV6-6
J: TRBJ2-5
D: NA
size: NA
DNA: TGTGCCAGCAGTACTATGGAGACCCAGTACTTC
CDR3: CASSTMETQYF

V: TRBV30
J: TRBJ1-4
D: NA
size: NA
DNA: TGTGCCTGGAGTGTAAGCCTTAATGAAAAACTGTTTTTT
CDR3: CAWSVSLNEKLFF

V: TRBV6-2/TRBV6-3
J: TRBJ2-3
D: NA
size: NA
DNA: TGTGCCAGCAGTTCCCACTCGGGCTTGGGGGCAGATACGCAGTATTTT
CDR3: CASSSHSGLGADTQYF

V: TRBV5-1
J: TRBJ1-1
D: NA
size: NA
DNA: TGCGCCAGCAGCTTCCGGCAGGAGAGGGCTGAAGCTTTCTTT
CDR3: CASSFRQERAEAFF

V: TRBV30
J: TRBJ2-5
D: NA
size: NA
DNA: TGTGCCTGGAGAGTCGGTGGAGAGACCCAGTACTTC
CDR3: CAWRVGGETQYF

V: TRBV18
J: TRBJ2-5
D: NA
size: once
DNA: TGTGCCAGCTCACGCGAAACAAGAGAGGCCCAGTACTTC
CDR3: CASSRETREAQYF

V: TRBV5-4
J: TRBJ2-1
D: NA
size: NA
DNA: TGTGCCAGCAGCGGGGTGCCTAGCCGAGACGATTACAATGAGCAGTTCTTC
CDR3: CASSGVPSRDDYNEQFF

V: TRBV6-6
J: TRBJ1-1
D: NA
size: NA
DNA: TGTGCCAGCAGTTACCTCAAATTCACTGAAGCTTTCTTT
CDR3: CASSYLKFTEAFF

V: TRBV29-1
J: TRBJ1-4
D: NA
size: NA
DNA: TGCAGCGTTTGGAAAGATGAAAAACTGTTTTTT
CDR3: CSVWKDEKLFF

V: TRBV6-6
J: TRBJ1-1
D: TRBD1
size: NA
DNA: TGTGCCAGCAGCGACAGGGGGCGACAGAACACTGAAGCTTTCTTT
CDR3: CASSDRGRQNTEAFF

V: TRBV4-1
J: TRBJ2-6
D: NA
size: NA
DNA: TGCGCCAGCAGCCACGTCACCAGTTCGGGGGCCAACGTCCTGACTTTC
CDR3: CASSHVTSSGANVLTF

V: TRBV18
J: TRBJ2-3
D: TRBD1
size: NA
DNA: TGTGCCAGCTCGAGAGACAGGGGTGGAGATACGCAGTATTTT
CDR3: CASSRDRGGDTQYF

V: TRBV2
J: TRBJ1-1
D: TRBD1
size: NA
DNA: TGTGCCAGCGACCGGGACAGGGCTACGACTGAAGCTTTCTTT
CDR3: CASDRDRATTEAFF

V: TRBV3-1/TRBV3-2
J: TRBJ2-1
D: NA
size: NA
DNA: TGTGCCAGCAGCCTGGTAAGGGAGCAGTTCTTC
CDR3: CASSLVREQFF

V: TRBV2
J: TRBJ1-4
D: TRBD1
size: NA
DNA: TGTGCCAGCAGTGTTGACAGGGGTAAAAAACTGTTTTTT
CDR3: CASSVDRGKKLFF

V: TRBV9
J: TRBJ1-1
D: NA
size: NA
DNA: TGTGCCAGCAGCGCCCGTGGTCGGGGGGCAAACACTGAAGCTTTCTTT
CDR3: CASSARGRGANTEAFF

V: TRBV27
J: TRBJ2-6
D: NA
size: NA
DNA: TGTGCCAGCAGTTTATCGAGGGGGGACCCTGGGGCCAACGTCCTGACTTTC
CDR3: CASSLSRGDPGANVLTF

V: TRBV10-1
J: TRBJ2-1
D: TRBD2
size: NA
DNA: TGCGCCAGCAGTGAGTCCCCTAGCGGGGGTTTTGGTGAGCAGTTCTTC
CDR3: CASSESPSGGFGEQFF

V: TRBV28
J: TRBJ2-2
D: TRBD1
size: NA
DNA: TGTGCCAGCACCCAGACAGGGCCGAACACCGGGGAGCTGTTTTTT
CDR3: CASTQTGPNTGELFF

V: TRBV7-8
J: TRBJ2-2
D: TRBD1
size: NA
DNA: TGTGCCAGCAGCTCTGGGACAGGGCAAACCGGGGAGCTGTTTTTT
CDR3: CASSSGTGQTGELFF

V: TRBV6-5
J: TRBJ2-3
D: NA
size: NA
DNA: TGTGCCAGCAAACCCGGGCTGAGCACAGATACGCAGTATTTT
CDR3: CASKPGLSTDTQYF

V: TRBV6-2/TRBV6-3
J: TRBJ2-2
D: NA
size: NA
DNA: TGTGCCAGCAGTGACGCTCTGGGCCTACTGAACACCGGGGAGCTGTTTTTT
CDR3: CASSDALGLLNTGELFF

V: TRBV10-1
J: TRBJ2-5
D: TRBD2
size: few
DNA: TGCGCCAGCAGTGAAGCGGGGGGGCCCCCAGAGACCCAGTACTTC
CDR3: CASSEAGGPPETQYF

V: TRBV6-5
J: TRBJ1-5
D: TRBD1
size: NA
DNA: TGTGCCAGCTCACGGACAGGGGAGGGCAATCAGCCCCAGCATTTT
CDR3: CASSRTGEGNQPQHF

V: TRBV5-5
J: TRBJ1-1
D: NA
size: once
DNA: TGTGCCAGCAGCTTTGCTACGCCGAACACTGAAGCTTTCTTT
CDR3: CASSFATPNTEAFF

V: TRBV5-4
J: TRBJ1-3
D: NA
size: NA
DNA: TGTGCCAGCAGCTTCCCGGGACAAGACTCTGGAAACACCATATATTTT
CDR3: CASSFPGQDSGNTIYF

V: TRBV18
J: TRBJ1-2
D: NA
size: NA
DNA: TGTGCCAGCTCACCCGGTGCGGGGGGCCAGGATGGCTACACCTTC
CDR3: CASSPGAGGQDGYTF

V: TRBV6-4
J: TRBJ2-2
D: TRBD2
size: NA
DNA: TGTGCCAGCAGAGAAGCGGGGGGAACCGGGGAGCTGTTTTTT
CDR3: CASREAGGTGELFF

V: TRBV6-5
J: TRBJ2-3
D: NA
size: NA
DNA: TGTGCCAGCAGGGGCGGAGATACGCAGTATTTT
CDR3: CASRGGDTQYF

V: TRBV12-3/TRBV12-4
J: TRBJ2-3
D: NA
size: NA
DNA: TGTGCCAGATCTAGTTCAATTGGGGATACGCAGTATTTT
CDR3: CARSSSIGDTQYF

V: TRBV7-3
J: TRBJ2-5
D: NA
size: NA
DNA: TGTGCCAGCAGCTTACTAGTCCAAGAGACCCAGTACTTC
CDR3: CASSLLVQETQYF

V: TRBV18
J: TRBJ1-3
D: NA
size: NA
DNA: TGTGCCAGCTCACCACAGATGGCCGGCTTATTCTCTGGAAACACCATATATTTT
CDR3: CASSPQMAGLFSGNTIYF

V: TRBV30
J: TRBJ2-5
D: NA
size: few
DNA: TGTGCCTGGAGTACAGGGTTGGAGACCCAGTACTTC
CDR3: CAWSTGLETQYF

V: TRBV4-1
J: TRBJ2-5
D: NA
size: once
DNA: TGCGCCAGCAGCCAAGAGCACAGGGAAGAGACCCAGTACTTC
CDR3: CASSQEHREETQYF

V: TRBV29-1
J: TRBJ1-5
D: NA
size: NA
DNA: TGCAGCGTGGGCCGTCAAAACGAGAGCAATCAGCCCCAGCATTTT
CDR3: CSVGRQNESNQPQHF

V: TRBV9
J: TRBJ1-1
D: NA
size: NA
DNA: TGTGCCAGCAGCGTAGGTGACGGGGGGCGTTTGACTGAAGCTTTCTTT
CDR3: CASSVGDGGRLTEAFF

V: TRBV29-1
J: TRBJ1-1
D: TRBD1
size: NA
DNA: TGCAGCGTAGTCGGACAGGGGGGGAAGCTAGCTTTCTTT
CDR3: CSVVGQGGKLAFF

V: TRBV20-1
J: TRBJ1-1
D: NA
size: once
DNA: TGCAGTGCTAGTAATCGTGGGGGGCTGAACACTGAAGCTTTCTTT
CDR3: CSASNRGGLNTEAFF